Presented here are 31 T cell receptor beta chains from one specimen sequenced in a study of CD8 T cells in ankylosing spondylitis. TCRdb analysed the 5' RACE reads with MiXCR anew, one entry per CDR3 protein. This table has 150,000 to 200,000 distinct CDR3 sequences, around 16% appearing once. Sequenced sample: blood, either unsorted or a sorted T cell fraction (not recorded which). These receptors all stem from a male donor with ankylosing spondylitis or in good health (not recorded which).

The rearrangement joins TRBV7-7 to TRBJ2-1; D assignment may be TRBD1 or TRBD2 (5 bases each). The CDR3 is 13 amino acids. Trimming pared 4 bases from V and 5 bases from J, leaving 9 bases between. The germline V gene has CDR1 SSHAT and CDR2 FNYEAQ (reference sequence). CDR3 residues: CASSWDRNNEQFF. As DNA, the CDR3 is TGTGCCAGCAGCTGGGACCGAAACAATGAGCAGTTCTTC.

The V call is TRBV4-2, the J call TRBJ2-2; the D gene is possibly TRBD1 (6 bases). The ends were cut back, 4 bases at V and 2 bases at J, with 17 bases in the middle. The CDR3 totals 17 residues. Germline V gives CDR1 LGHNA, CDR2 YNFKEQ. CDR3 sequence (DNA): TGTGCCAGCAGCCCCGGCGCTGGGGACACCAACACCGGGGAGCTGTTTTTT. Protein sequence: CASSPGAGDTNTGELFF.

This clonotype came up many times. The V call is TRBV12-3 or TRBV12-4, the J call TRBJ2-1, with TRBD2 matching 12 bases. The junction had 7 bases not matched to a gene; V was cut back by 6 bases and J by 7 bases. CDR3 size: 15 residues. CDR3 region: CASRKTGLAGNEQFF. The CDR3 coding sequence is TGTGCCAGCAGAAAGACGGGACTAGCGGGTAATGAGCAGTTCTTC.

The chain uses TRBV6-2 or TRBV6-3 and TRBJ2-3; 12 positions agree with TRBD2. Germline V gives CDR1 MNHEY, CDR2 SVGEGT. V gave up 4 bases and J gave up 6 bases; unmatched junction bases: 26. The CDR3 spans 22 residues. DNA of the CDR3: TGTGCCAGCAGTTCCTCCTTAGGTTCGACTAGCGGGAGAAGTTCTGTCGGTGATACGCAGTATTTT. It is translated as CASSSSLGSTSGRSSVGDTQYF.

This clonotype was seen repeatedly, ten times or more. The CDR3 DNA sequence: TGCAGCGTTTCTACAGGGGTAGATGAAAAACTGTTTTTT. Translation gives CSVSTGVDEKLFF. The chain is built from TRBV29-1 and TRBJ1-4; 7 bases agree with TRBD1. This CDR3 contains 13 residues. From germline, CDR1 is SQVTM and CDR2 ANQGSEA. J was trimmed by 6 bases and V by 5 bases; bases with no gene match: 6.

This clonotype has ten or more counts. The chain joins TRBV6-1 to TRBJ2-1; 11 nucleotides line up with TRBD2. The J segment lost 15 bases and the V segment lost 6 bases, leaving 13 bases of the junction unmatched. CDR3 length: 14 amino acids. Germline V gene sequence: CDR1 MNHNS, CDR2 SASEGT. CDR3 residues: CASRTSGILGAGFF. CDR3 nucleotides: TGTGCCAGCAGGACTAGCGGGATTCTTGGGGCAGGGTTCTTC.

The chain has TRBV5-1 and TRBJ2-1; D perhaps matches TRBD1 (6 bases). Per germline, CDR1 SGHRS and CDR2 YFSETQ. The V end lost 4 bases, the J end lost 3 bases, and 14 bases lay between the germline ends. This CDR3 is 15 amino acids long. The chain's CDR3 is CASSRDPGDYNEQFF. DNA of the CDR3: TGCGCCAGCAGCCGCGATCCAGGGGACTACAATGAGCAGTTCTTC.

This clonotype has only a few counts. The chain uses TRBV12-3 or TRBV12-4 and TRBJ2-3, with 16 nucleotides matching TRBD2. The CDR3 runs to 19 residues. After removal of 4 bases from V and 4 bases from J, the junction contained 11 bases not matched to a gene. The CDR3 spells CASSSGTSGRGKSADTQYF. The CDR3 region has the DNA TGTGCCAGCAGTTCAGGGACTAGCGGGAGGGGAAAGTCCGCAGATACGCAGTATTTT.

This clonotype was counted between two and nine times. This chain connects TRBV24-1 to TRBJ2-7; 12 nucleotides agree with TRBD2. The V segment lost 5 bases and the J segment 1 base; nucleotides outside the gene matches: 5. Looked up from germline, CDR1 is KGHDR and CDR2 is SFDVKD. The CDR3 runs 16 residues. The chain's CDR3 is CATSVSGLAGSYEQYF. The CDR3 DNA is TGTGCCACCAGTGTTTCCGGACTAGCGGGATCCTACGAGCAGTACTTC.

In its sample, this clonotype was seen many times. The rearrangement uses TRBV6-1 and TRBJ1-2; D is unresolved. Germline CDR1 is MNHNS and CDR2 is SASEGT. With 2 bases removed from V and 4 bases from J, the gap between germline ends came to 5 bases. The CDR3 contains 12 residues. The CDR3 DNA is TGTGCCAGCAGTGAAACCTTCTATGGCTACACCTTC. Its translation: CASSETFYGYTF.

The chain employs TRBV6-5 and TRBJ2-2; TRBD2 matches 7 bases. J gave up 6 bases and V 2 bases, and 18 bases lay outside the gene matches. This CDR3 is 19 amino acids long. CDR1 MNHEY and CDR2 SVGAGI come from the germline V gene. In nucleotides, the CDR3 is TGTGCCAGCAGTTACCTAATGGCTGGTAGCGGGTTAGGTTCCGGGGAGCTGTTTTTT. Translation gives CASSYLMAGSGLGSGELFF.

The CDR3 DNA sequence: TGTGCCAGCAGCTTAGCGCGTCGGAGTCAAGAGACCCAGTACTTC. Protein: CASSLARRSQETQYF. The V call is TRBV11-1, the J call TRBJ2-5; D not certain. The V gene's germline CDR1 is SGHAT and CDR2 FQDESV (reference sequence). V lost 0 bases, J lost 2 bases, and 10 bases lay in between. CDR3 length: 15 residues.

This clonotype was recorded at least ten times. The J gene is TRBJ1-6, the V gene TRBV20-1, with 7 bases that match TRBD1. The CDR3 has 16 residues. Germline CDR1 is DFQATT and CDR2 is SNEGSKA (reference sequence). J lost 7 bases, V lost 0 bases, and 9 bases had no gene match. CDR3 nucleotides: TGCAGTGCTAGAGATCTAAACAGGGGAGAGAATTCACCCCTCCACTTT. Protein: CSARDLNRGENSPLHF.

This chain uses TRBV11-2 with TRBJ2-1; 7 bases agree with TRBD1. CDR3 length: 16 amino acids. Losses at the gene ends were 1 base for V and 3 bases for J; bases not matched to a gene: 6. Germline V CDR1 and CDR2: SGHAT, FQNNGV. CDR3 sequence reads: CASSLGPGQSYNEQFF. CDR3 nucleotides: TGTGCCAGCAGCTTAGGTCCGGGACAGAGCTACAATGAGCAGTTCTTC.

This clonotype was seen a few times. For the CDR3, the DNA is TGTGCCAGCTCACCGGGACAGTTCTCTGAAGCTTTCTTT. Its protein product is CASSPGQFSEAFF. The V and J genes are TRBV18 and TRBJ1-1; TRBD1 matches 7 bases. This CDR3 contains 13 residues. The germline gives CDR1 KGHSH, CDR2 LQKENI. V trimming: 3 bases; J trimming: 6 bases; junction bases outside the gene matches: 4. The full variable domain, completed using reference TRBV18 and TRBJ1-1, is NAGVMQNPRHLVRRRGQEARLRCSPMKGHSHVYWYRQLPEEGLKFMVYLQKENIIDESGMPKERFSAEFPKEGPSILRIQQVVRGDSAAYFCASSPGQFSEAFFGQGTRLTVV.

This clonotype was observed many times. CDR3 sequence (DNA): TGTGCCATCAGGAAACAGGGGGAAGAGACCCAGTACTTC. It specifies CAIRKQGEETQYF. The chain has TRBV10-3 and TRBJ2-5, with TRBD1 matching 8 bases. The V gene end was trimmed by 6 bases and the J gene end by 3 bases; junction bases not matched to a gene: 3. Germline assignment: CDR1 ENHRY and CDR2 SYGVKD. CDR3 size: 13 residues.

This clonotype was detected a few times. The chain couples TRBV15 to TRBJ1-1, with a tentative D call TRBD1 (5 bases). Germline CDR1 reads LNHNV; CDR2 reads YYDKDF (reference sequence). V was pared by 5 bases and J by 4 bases, with 14 bases between. The length of the CDR3 is 14 residues. CDR3 loop: CATSSTAAGTEAFF. The CDR3 nucleotides are TGTGCCACCAGCTCGACAGCCGCCGGCACTGAAGCTTTCTTT.

This clonotype has ten or more counts. This chain links TRBV18 with TRBJ1-5; no clear D gene. V lost 3 bases to trimming and J lost 0 bases, with 3 bases between them. CDR1 and CDR2 (germline): KGHSH, LQKENI. The CDR3 spans 13 residues. The CDR3 reads CASSPGSNQPQHF. The CDR3, as DNA: TGTGCCAGCTCACCGGGTAGCAATCAGCCCCAGCATTTT.

This clonotype was seen only a few times. The genes are TRBV6-6 and TRBJ2-7, with TRBD1 as a possible D gene (5 bases). The CDR3 loop spans 14 amino acids. Germline V lookup: CDR1 MNHNY, CDR2 SVGAGI (reference sequence). Between the trimmed V and J ends, which lost 8 bases and 3 bases, there was a span of 17 bases. As DNA, the CDR3 is TGTGCCAGCTGGGGTGGGGCAGCCGTCTACGAGCAGTACTTC. Translating it yields CASWGGAAVYEQYF.

This sequence joins TRBV20-1 and TRBJ1-4, with D perhaps matching TRBD1 (5 bases). CDR1 is DFQATT and CDR2 is SNEGSKA in the germline V gene (reference sequence). Trimming left V 1 base short and J 6 bases short, with 15 bases between. The CDR3 runs to 15 residues. CDR3 coding DNA: TGCAGTGCTAGAGGCCTGACAGCGGACTATGAAAAACTGTTTTTT. Encoded protein: CSARGLTADYEKLFF.

This clonotype was recorded at least ten times. The V call is TRBV20-1, the J call TRBJ1-5; D is undetermined. CDR3 size: 15 residues. V was clipped by 4 bases and J by 2 bases, with 15 bases between them. The germline V gene encodes CDR1 DFQATT and CDR2 SNEGSKA (reference sequence). CDR3: CSATPSGVGNQPQHF. The DNA for the CDR3 is TGCAGTGCTACCCCCTCCGGGGTTGGCAATCAGCCCCAGCATTTT.

This clonotype occurred many times. The chain is built from TRBV20-1 and TRBJ2-7; D call uncertain. Deletions cut 0 bases from V and 3 bases from J, with 12 bases between. CDR3 length: 14 residues. Germline CDR1 reads DFQATT; CDR2 reads SNEGSKA (reference sequence). CDR3 sequence reads: CSAREWKHHYEQYF. DNA of the CDR3: TGCAGTGCTAGAGAGTGGAAGCACCACTACGAGCAGTACTTC.

This clonotype was observed many times. The rearrangement uses TRBV6-4 and TRBJ2-2; possibly TRBD2 for D (5 bases). The germline V gene encodes CDR1 MRHNA and CDR2 SNTAGT. With 8 bases removed from V and 3 bases from J, the gap between germline ends came to 7 bases. CDR3 length: 12 amino acids. The CDR3 DNA is TGTGCCAGCGGGAGCGACACCGGGGAGCTGTTTTTT. As protein: CASGSDTGELFF.

Many counts were recorded for this clonotype. The chain links TRBV9 to TRBJ2-7; D remains unclear. Trimming removed 3 bases at V and 5 bases at J, with 9 bases between. The CDR3 sequence is 12 residues long. Germline loops: CDR1 SGDLS, CDR2 YYNGEE. The CDR3 sequence is CASSGYGDEQYF. DNA for the CDR3: TGTGCCAGCAGCGGGTACGGCGACGAGCAGTACTTC.

This clonotype was seen a single time. The chain has TRBV28 and TRBJ2-6; the D gene is possibly TRBD2 (5 bases). This CDR3 region has 17 residues. The germline V and J ends were trimmed by 5 bases and 1 base, with 15 bases remaining between them. Germline V gene sequence: CDR1 MDHEN, CDR2 SYDVKM. CDR3 nucleotides: TGTGCCAGCAGTAAGGACTTATTGTCGTCTGGGGCCAACGTCCTGACTTTC. This gives the protein CASSKDLLSSGANVLTF.

This chain joins TRBV6-2 or TRBV6-3 and TRBJ1-5; D gene uncertain. The CDR3 has 15 amino acids. Germline CDR1 reads MNHEY; CDR2 reads SVGEGT. The V end was cut by 2 bases, the J end by 3 bases, with 11 bases between. CDR3 coding DNA: TGTGCCAGCAGTTACAGGGCAGCCCCCAATCAGCCCCAGCATTTT. Translated, it gives CASSYRAAPNQPQHF.

In this sample, this clonotype turned up many times. One junction end disagrees with the germline gene, perhaps due to a read error. This chain joins TRBV20-1 and TRBJ1-2; D possibly corresponds to TRBD1 (6 bases). This CDR3 comprises 12 residues. Germline V gene sequence: CDR1 DFQATT, CDR2 SNEGSKA (reference sequence). The CDR3 here is CSAIQGYYGYTF. The CDR3 nucleotides read TGCAGTGCGATACAGGGATACTACGGCTACACCTTC.

This clonotype was detected ten times or more. V and J are TRBV12-3 or TRBV12-4 and TRBJ2-3, with 9 positions matching TRBD2. Trimming at V came to 3 bases and at J to 5 bases, leaving 9 bases not matched to a gene. The CDR3 is 16 residues long. CDR3 nucleotide sequence: TGTGCCAGCAGTTTGTATCGACTAGCGGAGGGAGATACGCAGTATTTT. It specifies CASSLYRLAEGDTQYF.

J is TRBJ1-1 and V is TRBV24-1; the D gene is possibly TRBD1 (5 bases). Germline loops: CDR1 KGHDR, CDR2 SFDVKD. Trimming shortened V by 4 bases and J by 5 bases, and 13 bases separated the two germline ends. The CDR3 has 14 residues. The CDR3 is CATSDSRAGTEAFF. In DNA, the CDR3 is TGTGCCACCAGTGACTCGAGAGCAGGGACTGAAGCTTTCTTT.

This clonotype was recorded many times. The CDR3 DNA reads TGCAGTGCTAGAGATTGGGCAGGGGAAACTGAAGCTTTCTTT. Translation gives CSARDWAGETEAFF. This rearrangement joins TRBV20-1 to TRBJ1-1; a weak D match, TRBD1 (6 bases). V shed 0 bases and J shed 5 bases, with 13 bases lying between them. CDR1 DFQATT and CDR2 SNEGSKA come from the germline V gene (reference sequence). The CDR3 has 14 amino acids.

The table lists this clonotype with a few counts. This rearrangement joins TRBV20-1 to TRBJ1-2; D is unclear. Germline CDR1 and CDR2: DFQATT and SNEGSKA (reference sequence). The CDR3 totals 13 residues. V was cut by 0 bases and J by 5 bases, with 10 bases left in between. For the CDR3, the DNA is TGCAGTGCTAGAGACAAGTTCCTTTATGGCTACACCTTC. Translation gives CSARDKFLYGYTF.